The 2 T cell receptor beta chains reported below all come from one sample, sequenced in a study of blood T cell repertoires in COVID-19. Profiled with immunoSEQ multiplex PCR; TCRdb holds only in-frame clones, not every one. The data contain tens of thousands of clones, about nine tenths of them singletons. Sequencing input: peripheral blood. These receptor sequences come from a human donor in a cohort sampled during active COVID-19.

In DNA form, the CDR3 reads TGTGCCAGCTCACCAATGGCCGATAGCAATCAGCCCCAGCATTTT. Translation: CASSPMADSNQPQHF. The V gene is TRBV18, the J gene TRBJ1-5; D is uncertain. Trimming cost V 2 bases and J 0 bases, with 8 bases left between them. The CDR3 has 15 residues. Germline V CDR1 and CDR2: KGHSH, LQKENI.

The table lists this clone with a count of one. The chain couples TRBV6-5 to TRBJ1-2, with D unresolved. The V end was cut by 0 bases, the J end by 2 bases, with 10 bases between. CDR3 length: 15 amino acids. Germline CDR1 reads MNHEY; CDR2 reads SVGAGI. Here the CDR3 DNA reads TGTGCCAGCAGTTACTCGAGTGATGAAAACTATGGCTACACCTTC. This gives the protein CASSYSSDENYGYTF.